The present T cell receptor beta chain was sequenced within a study of cytotoxic CD8 clonotypes in ibrutinib-treated CLL. Study-level background: Mean productive templates were about 260,000; mean productive rearrangements were roughly 90,000.

This clone was detected once. Its antigen is undetermined. Measured with immunoSEQ multiplex PCR; TCRdb has only the in-frame clones, and not every one. This table has 110,000 to 150,000 clones, about 78% appearing once. Findings of the study overall: Upon ibrutinib response clonality rose, and upon progression it fell back toward baseline. Clonality measured at baseline exceeded age-matched healthy donors, tracking circulating CD8+ T-cell counts.

CDR1 is SGHTA and CDR2 is FQGNSA in the germline V gene. This CDR3 is 14 amino acids long. The V segment lost 4 bases and the J segment 0 bases; nucleotides outside the gene matches: 1. The chain has TRBV7-2 and TRBJ1-2; 8 bases line up with TRBD1. This receptor was obtained from a human donor with chronic lymphocytic leukemia. The sequencing used PBMCs, collected after 24 months of ibrutinib treatment. CDR3 residues: CASSSQGANYGYTF. CDR3 nucleotides: TGTGCCAGCAGCTCACAGGGGGCTAACTATGGCTACACCTTC. The variable domain in full, completed from reference TRBV7-2 and TRBJ1-2, reads GAGVSQSPSNKVTEKGKDVELRCDPISGHTALYWYRQSLGQGLEFLIYFQGNSAPDKSGLPSDRFSAERTGGSVSTLTIQRTQQEDSAVYLCASSSQGANYGYTFGSGTRLTVV.